The rows below give T cell receptor beta chains drawn from one sample of a study of lymphopenia after photon versus proton radiotherapy. Sequencing was performed with immunoSEQ multiplex PCR; in TCRdb, only in-frame clones are kept and a portion is missing. The repertoire holds approximately 21,000 clones, with about 85% as singletons. The source material was peripheral blood, sampled from a patient treated with photon-based radiotherapy. The receptors shown here come from a man aged 60 to 75 with pancreatic cancer. Each CDR3 is given with its conserved first and last residue. A D gene is named only where the DNA matches it firmly. Only part of the rows carry a size: once, few, many, or a class if the clone is expanded.

size	V	J	D	DNA	CDR3
.	TRBV19	TRBJ2-2	TRBD1	TGTGCCAGTAGTCCCCGACAGGGCACCGGGGAGCTGTTTTTT	CASSPRQGTGELFF
.	TRBV30	TRBJ1-4	.	TGTGCCTGTCCCTGGGCCGAAAAACTGTTTTTT	CACPWAEKLFF
.	TRBV18	TRBJ1-6	TRBD1	TGTGCCAGCTCACCACTTGGACAGGGGGAAGTCACCCTCCACTTT	CASSPLGQGEVTLHF
once	TRBV7-2	TRBJ2-5	.	TGTGCCAGCAGCACACCCCCAGGGGTTCAAGAGACCCAGTACTTC	CASSTPPGVQETQYF
.	TRBV25-1	TRBJ1-1	.	TGTGCCAGCAGTGAATTTGGGAACACTGAAGCTTTCTTT	CASSEFGNTEAFF
.	TRBV6-6	TRBJ1-5	.	TGTGCCAGCAGTTACTCGATACAGGCTTATCAGCCCCAGCATTTT	CASSYSIQAYQPQHF
.	TRBV7-9	TRBJ1-3	.	TGTGCCAGCACCGAACGGACAGTTGGAAACACCATATATTTT	CASTERTVGNTIYF
once	TRBV23-1	TRBJ1-4	TRBD1	TGCGCCAGCAGGTTGGAACCCGGACAGGGGCGCAGATCGTCTAATGAAAAACTGTTTTTT	CASRLEPGQGRRSSNEKLFF
.	TRBV4-3	TRBJ2-7	TRBD1	TGCGCCAGCAGCCAAGTCCTGACAGGGGGTTCCCCATACTACGAGCAGTACTTC	CASSQVLTGGSPYYEQYF
.	TRBV14	TRBJ1-4	.	TGTGCCAGCAGCCACGGGGGTTTGGCAACTAATGAAAAACTGTTTTTT	CASSHGGLATNEKLFF
.	TRBV14	TRBJ2-7	.	TGTGCCAGCAGCCGGGGACCGAGCGAGCAGTACTTC	CASSRGPSEQYF
.	TRBV27	TRBJ2-7	.	TGTGCCAGCAGTTCGCGCCGTTCCTACTCCTACGAGCAGTACTTC	CASSSRRSYSYEQYF
.	TRBV2	TRBJ1-2	.	TGTGCCTTCAGGGATTTTGGCCGTTATGGCTACACCTTC	CAFRDFGRYGYTF
.	TRBV7-3	TRBJ2-6	TRBD1	TGTGCCAGCAGCTTAACGGGGACAGGGGCCAGCTCTGGGGCCAACGTCCTGACTTTC	CASSLTGTGASSGANVLTF